The text below deals with one T cell receptor beta chain. The CDR3 goes on 3 residues after the read ends, and that part is filled in from the germline J gene. Prevalent HPV16 infections were excluded; only incident single HPV16 infections included. Sequencing was performed with immunoSEQ multiplex PCR; in TCRdb, only in-frame clones are kept and a portion is missing. Its clone listing holds 20,000 to 25,000 clones. Germline CDR1 and CDR2: DFQATT and SNEGSKA (reference sequence). CDR3 length equals 16 residues. These data belong to a study of T cells in women clearing cervical HPV infection. This chain joins TRBV20-1 and TRBJ2-3; the D is unclear. The sequence was collected from a woman between 18 and 70 years old with a cervical HPV16 infection that either progressed to CIN3+ or cleared (not recorded which). The specimen sequenced was blood buffy coat. This chain's CDR3 is CSARVRDNRPEETQYF. The DNA read from the CDR3 is TGCAGTGCTAGAGTTCGAGACAACCGACCCGAAGAGACG.